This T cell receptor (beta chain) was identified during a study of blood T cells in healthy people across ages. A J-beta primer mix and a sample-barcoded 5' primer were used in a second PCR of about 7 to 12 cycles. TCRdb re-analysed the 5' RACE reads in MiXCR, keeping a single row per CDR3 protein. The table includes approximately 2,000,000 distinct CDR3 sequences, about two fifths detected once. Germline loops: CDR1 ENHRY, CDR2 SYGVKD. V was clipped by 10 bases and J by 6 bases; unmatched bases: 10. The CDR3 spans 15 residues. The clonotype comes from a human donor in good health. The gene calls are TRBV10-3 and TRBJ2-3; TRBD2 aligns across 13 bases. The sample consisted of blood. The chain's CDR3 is CATSPSGLAGDTQYF. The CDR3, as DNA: TGTGCCACCTCACCATCGGGACTAGCGGGGGATACGCAGTATTTT.